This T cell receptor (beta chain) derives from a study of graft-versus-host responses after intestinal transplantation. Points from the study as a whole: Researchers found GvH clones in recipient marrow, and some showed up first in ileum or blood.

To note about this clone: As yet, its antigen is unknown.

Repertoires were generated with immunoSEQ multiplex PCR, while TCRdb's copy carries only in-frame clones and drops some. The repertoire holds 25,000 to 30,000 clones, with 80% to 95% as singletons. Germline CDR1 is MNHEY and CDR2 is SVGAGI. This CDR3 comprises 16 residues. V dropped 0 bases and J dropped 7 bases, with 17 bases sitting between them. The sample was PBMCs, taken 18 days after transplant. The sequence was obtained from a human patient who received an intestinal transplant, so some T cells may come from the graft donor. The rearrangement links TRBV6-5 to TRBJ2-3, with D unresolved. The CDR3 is CASSYSRTATTHTQYF. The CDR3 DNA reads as TGTGCCAGCAGTTACTCGCGCACTGCCACAACGCATACGCAGTATTTT.